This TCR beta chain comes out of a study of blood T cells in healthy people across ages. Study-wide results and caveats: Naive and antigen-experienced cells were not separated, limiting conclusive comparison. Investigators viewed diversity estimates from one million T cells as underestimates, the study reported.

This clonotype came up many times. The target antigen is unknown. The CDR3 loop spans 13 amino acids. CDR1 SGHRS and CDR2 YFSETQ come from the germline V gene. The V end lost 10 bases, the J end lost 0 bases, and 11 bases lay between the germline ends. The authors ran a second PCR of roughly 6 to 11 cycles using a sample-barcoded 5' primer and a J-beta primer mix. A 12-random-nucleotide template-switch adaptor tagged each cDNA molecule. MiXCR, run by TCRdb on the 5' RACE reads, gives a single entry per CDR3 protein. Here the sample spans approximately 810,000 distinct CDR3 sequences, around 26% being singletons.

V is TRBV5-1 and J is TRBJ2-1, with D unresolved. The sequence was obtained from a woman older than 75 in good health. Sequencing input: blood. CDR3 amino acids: CASRVDSYNEQFF. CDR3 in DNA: TGCGCCTCGCGTGTCGACTCCTACAATGAGCAGTTCTTC.